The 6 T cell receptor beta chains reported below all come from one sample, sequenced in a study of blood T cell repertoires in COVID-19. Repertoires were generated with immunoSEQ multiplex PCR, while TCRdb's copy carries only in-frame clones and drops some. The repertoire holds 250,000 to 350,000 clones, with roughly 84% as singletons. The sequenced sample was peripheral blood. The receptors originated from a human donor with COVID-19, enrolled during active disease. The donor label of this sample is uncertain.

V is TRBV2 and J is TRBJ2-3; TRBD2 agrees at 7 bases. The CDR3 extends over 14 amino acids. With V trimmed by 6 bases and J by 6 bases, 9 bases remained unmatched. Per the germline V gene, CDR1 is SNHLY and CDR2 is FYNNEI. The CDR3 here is CASSPLPRGDTQYF. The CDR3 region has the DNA TGTGCCAGCAGCCCCTTGCCGCGGGGGGATACGCAGTATTTT.

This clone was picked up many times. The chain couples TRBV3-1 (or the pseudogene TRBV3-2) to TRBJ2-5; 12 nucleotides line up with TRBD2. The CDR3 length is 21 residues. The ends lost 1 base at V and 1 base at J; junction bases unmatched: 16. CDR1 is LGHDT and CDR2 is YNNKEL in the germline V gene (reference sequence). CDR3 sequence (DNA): TGTGCCAGCAGCCAAGGGACTAGCGGGGATTTGCCGGGAGTCTTCCAAGAGACCCAGTACTTC. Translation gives CASSQGTSGDLPGVFQETQYF.

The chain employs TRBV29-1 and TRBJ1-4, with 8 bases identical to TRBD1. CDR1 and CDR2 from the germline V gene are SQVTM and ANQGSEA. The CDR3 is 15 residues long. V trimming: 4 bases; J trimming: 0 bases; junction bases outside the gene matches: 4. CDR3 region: CSVALDRATNEKLFF. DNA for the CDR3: TGCAGCGTTGCCCTGGACAGGGCAACTAATGAAAAACTGTTTTTT.

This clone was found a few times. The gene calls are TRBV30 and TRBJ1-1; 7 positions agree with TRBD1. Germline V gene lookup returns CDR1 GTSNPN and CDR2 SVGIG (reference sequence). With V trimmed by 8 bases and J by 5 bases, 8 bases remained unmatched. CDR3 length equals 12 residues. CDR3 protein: CALGRGRTEAFF. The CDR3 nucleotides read TGTGCCCTCGGGAGGGGGCGGACTGAAGCTTTCTTT.

CDR3 in DNA: TGTGCCAGCAGTCCTACAGATGGCGATGTAGCCAAAAACATTCAGTACTTC. Amino acid sequence: CASSPTDGDVAKNIQYF. The chain links TRBV28 to TRBJ2-4; D is unresolved. Germline loops: CDR1 MDHEN, CDR2 SYDVKM. V dropped 5 bases and J dropped 0 bases, with 17 bases sitting between them. CDR3 length equals 17 residues.

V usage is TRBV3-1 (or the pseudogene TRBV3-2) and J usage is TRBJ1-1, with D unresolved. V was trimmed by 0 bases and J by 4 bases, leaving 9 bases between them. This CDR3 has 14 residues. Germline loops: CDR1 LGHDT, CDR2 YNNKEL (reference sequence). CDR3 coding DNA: TGTGCCAGCAGCCAAGACCCCCCCGGCACTGAAGCTTTCTTT. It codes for CASSQDPPGTEAFF.